One sample yielded the 9 T cell receptor beta chains listed below, sequenced in a study of shared clonotypes between healthy human individuals. Selected positively for CCR7 and CD45RO-negative, naive CD8 cells excluded terminally differentiated effector memory CD45RA+ cells. The repertoire was sequenced with immunoSEQ multiplex PCR; TCRdb's copy has only in-frame clones and lacks some. The table includes roughly 890,000 clones, almost 95% detected once. What was sequenced was naive CD8+ T cells sorted from blood. These receptors all stem from a man aged 25 to 45 in good health.

The genes are TRBV12-5 and TRBJ2-2; D is unclear. This CDR3 region has 13 residues. The germline V and J ends were trimmed by 0 bases and 7 bases, with 6 bases remaining between them. Germline V lookup: CDR1 LGHNT, CDR2 FRNRAP. CDR3 bases: TGTGCTAGTGGTTTGGTACCCGACGGGGAGCTGTTTTTT. Its translation is CASGLVPDGELFF.

The chain couples TRBV28 to TRBJ2-7; maybe TRBD2 (6 bases). Trimming shortened V by 5 bases and J by 4 bases, and 21 bases separated the two germline ends. Germline CDR1 is MDHEN and CDR2 is SYDVKM. The CDR3 totals 16 residues. The CDR3 nucleotides read TGTGCCAGCAGTCGACTGGCGGAGGGAGGTTTTTACGAGCAGTACTTC. Translated: CASSRLAEGGFYEQYF.

In its sample, this clone was seen once. The chain combines TRBV7-6 with TRBJ2-7; no firm D call. Deletions cut 2 bases from V and 2 bases from J, with 16 bases between. This CDR3 region has 16 residues. The germline V gene encodes CDR1 SGHVS and CDR2 FNYEAQ. CDR3 nucleotide sequence: TGTGCCAGCAGCTTAAGGCAACCAGTGAAAACCTACGAGCAGTACTTC. It encodes CASSLRQPVKTYEQYF. The full variable domain, with the rest looked up from reference TRBV7-6 and TRBJ2-7, is GAGVSQSPRYKVTKRGQDVALRCDPISGHVSLYWYRQALGQGPEFLTYFNYEAQQDKSGLPNDRFSAERPEGSISTLTIQRTEQRDSAMYRCASSLRQPVKTYEQYFGPGTRLTVT.

This clone came up once. The chain is built from TRBV7-2 and TRBJ1-4; weak D call: TRBD1 (5 bases). V gave up 4 bases and J gave up 6 bases, with 21 bases separating them. The CDR3 spans 17 residues. Germline V gene data show CDR1 as SGHTA and CDR2 as FQGNSA. CDR3 region: CASSSRGWGVRDEKLFF. The CDR3 DNA is TGTGCCAGCAGCTCCCGGGGGTGGGGCGTTCGGGATGAAAAACTGTTTTTT.

This sequence joins TRBV27 and TRBJ2-1; 10 bases agree with TRBD2. Germline V CDR1 and CDR2: MNHEY, SMNVEV (reference sequence). V was pared by 3 bases and J by 4 bases, with 6 bases of the junction left unmatched. The CDR3 extends over 16 amino acids. The CDR3 coding sequence is TGTGCCAGCAGTTTCTCCGGGACTAGCGTATACAATGAGCAGTTCTTC. It specifies CASSFSGTSVYNEQFF.

The chain is built from TRBV27 and TRBJ2-1; D gene unclear. Per germline, CDR1 MNHEY and CDR2 SMNVEV (reference sequence). The CDR3 contains 14 residues. Trimming removed 5 bases at V and 6 bases at J, with 14 bases between. The CDR3 DNA follows: TGTGCCAGCAGTCCCCTCGCCCCCTCCAATGAGCAGTTCTTC. Its protein product is CASSPLAPSNEQFF.

This clone was recorded only once. The rearrangement joins TRBV6-1 to TRBJ1-1; D call uncertain. Trimming took off 3 bases at V and 3 bases at J, with 11 bases between the two ends. The CDR3 is 14 residues long. Looked up from germline, CDR1 is MNHNS and CDR2 is SASEGT. Written as DNA, the CDR3 is TGTGCCAGCAGTGACCTCGGTGGGGACACTGAAGCTTTCTTT. Translation: CASSDLGGDTEAFF.

Notes on this clone: Other DNA sequences from this sample encode an identical CDR3 as well. V gene TRBV27 combines with J gene TRBJ1-5; D is undetermined. Trimming left V 3 bases short and J 1 base short, with 4 bases between. CDR1 and CDR2 (germline): MNHEY, SMNVEV (reference sequence). The CDR3 has 13 residues. The CDR3 DNA sequence: TGTGCCAGCAGTTTGCGGAGCAATCAGCCCCAGCATTTT. Protein product: CASSLRSNQPQHF.

The rearrangement uses TRBV29-1 and TRBJ2-2; D is uncertain. Germline lookup yields CDR1 SQVTM and CDR2 ANQGSEA. The CDR3 is made up of 13 amino acids. Trimming pared 2 bases from V and 2 bases from J, leaving 6 bases between. CDR3 sequence (DNA): TGCAGCGTTGAAACCCGAAACACCGGGGAGCTGTTTTTT. It codes for CSVETRNTGELFF.